The sequence of this T cell receptor beta chain was determined in a study of CD8+ T cells in alopecia areata. About the study: Patients in the treated group were given tofacitinib by mouth, 5 to 10 mg twice a day.

Extracted RNA was reverse transcribed, and the resulting cDNA served as sequencing template. Here immunoSEQ multiplex PCR was the method, and the copy in TCRdb shows in-frame clones only, minus some. The sample consists of under 300,000 clones, 45% to 70% of them appearing once. Looked up from germline, CDR1 is SNHLY and CDR2 is FYNNEI. The junction had 9 bases not matched to a gene; V was cut back by 7 bases and J by 1 base. CDR3 length equals 15 residues. Study conclusions and caveats: Scalp clonality dropped significantly under tofacitinib, as did expanded CD8+ top-100 clones. A large proportion of expanded lesional clones were detected persisting in scalp and blood during tofacitinib.

This clone was recorded a few times. Antigen: not known. Treatment reported: oral pan-JAK inhibitor, 5-10 mg twice daily. Collected material from alopecia areata patients comprised lesional scalp punch biopsies and peripheral blood. This TCR came from a human donor with alopecia areata. The sequenced sample was CD4+ T cells sorted from blood, obtained around week 54, from a patient treated with tofacitinib. The V call is TRBV2, the J call TRBJ2-5; 7 nucleotides line up with TRBD1. The CDR3 is CASTTGTELQETQYF. CDR3 DNA: TGTGCCAGCACCACCGGGACAGAACTCCAAGAGACCCAGTACTTC.